The 11 T cell receptor beta chains presented below share a single source sample, sequenced in a study of blood T cell repertoires in COVID-19. Sequencing used immunoSEQ multiplex PCR; TCRdb keeps in-frame clones, though not all of them. This table holds about 230,000 clones, 85% to 90% found once. The material sequenced was PBMCs or T cells enriched from blood (not recorded which). Receptors were obtained from a man younger than 30 who had recovered from COVID-19.

The rearrangement links TRBV4-1 to TRBJ1-4; D gene unclear. V lost 0 bases to trimming and J lost 4 bases, with 15 bases between them. CDR3 size: 17 residues. Germline CDR1 reads MGHRA; CDR2 reads YSYEKL. This CDR3 is CASSQDLNAGFNEKLFF. The CDR3, as DNA: TGCGCCAGCAGCCAAGATCTCAACGCGGGGTTTAATGAAAAACTGTTTTTT.

The CDR3 DNA sequence: TGTGCCAGCAGTTTGATTCAGGGAAATTCACCCCTCCACTTT. Translation gives CASSLIQGNSPLHF. This rearrangement joins TRBV28 to TRBJ1-6, with D possibly TRBD1 on 5 matching bases. Trimming left V 3 bases short and J 7 bases short, with 10 bases between. The V gene's germline CDR1 is MDHEN and CDR2 SYDVKM. CDR3 length: 14 residues.

V gene TRBV18 combines with J gene TRBJ1-1, with 8 bases identical to TRBD1. Germline lookup yields CDR1 KGHSH and CDR2 LQKENI. J gave up 1 base and V 1 base, and 2 bases lay outside the gene matches. The CDR3 has 15 residues. CDR3 nucleotide sequence: TGTGCCAGCTCACCACAGGACAGGGAGAACACTGAAGCTTTCTTT. Translated: CASSPQDRENTEAFF.

The V gene is TRBV18, the J gene TRBJ2-5; tentative D call: TRBD1 (6 bases). V was clipped by 6 bases and J by 1 base, with 21 bases between them. CDR3 length equals 17 residues. Germline V gene lookup returns CDR1 KGHSH and CDR2 LQKENI. The CDR3, as DNA: TGTGCCAGCTCGGGGGATTCCGGGACAAACTTCCAAGAGACCCAGTACTTC. Translation: CASSGDSGTNFQETQYF. The whole variable domain, remainder taken from reference TRBV18 and TRBJ2-5, is NAGVMQNPRHLVRRRGQEARLRCSPMKGHSHVYWYRQLPEEGLKFMVYLQKENIIDESGMPKERFSAEFPKEGPSILRIQQVVRGDSAAYFCASSGDSGTNFQETQYFGPGTRLLVL.

This clone has ten or more counts. The rearrangement links TRBV9 to TRBJ2-5; D not certain. Trimming stripped 4 bases from V and 5 bases from J, with 12 bases between. This CDR3 is built from 13 residues. Germline V gene lookup returns CDR1 SGDLS and CDR2 YYNGEE. CDR3 region: CASSPRMRETQYF. CDR3 DNA: TGTGCCAGCAGCCCTCGGATGCGGGAGACCCAGTACTTC.

The chain links TRBV23-1 to TRBJ2-7, with 8 nucleotides matching TRBD1. TRBV23-1 is assigned to the ORF class and has an uncertain function. Trimming took 3 bases from V and 3 from J; bases not matched to a gene: 10. The CDR3 consists of 16 residues. This chain's CDR3 is CASSHPGQVLRYEQYF. CDR3 bases: TGCGCCAGCAGTCATCCGGGACAGGTTCTACGCTACGAGCAGTACTTC.

The chain recombines TRBV24-1 with TRBJ2-7, with 11 bases lining up with TRBD1. This CDR3 region has 16 residues. Germline V gene data show CDR1 as KGHDR and CDR2 as SFDVKD. Trimming took 5 bases from V and 0 from J; bases not matched to a gene: 5. The CDR3 DNA follows: TGTGCCACCAGTGGCATCGGGACAGGGGGCTCCTACGAGCAGTACTTC. Protein product: CATSGIGTGGSYEQYF.

The DNA for the CDR3 is TGTGCCAGCTCACCGAATAAGGCACAGACACTCTTTCCCCAAGAGACCCAGTACTTC. Amino acids: CASSPNKAQTLFPQETQYF. The V and J genes are TRBV18 and TRBJ2-5; D remains ambiguous. The CDR3 is 19 amino acids. Germline V gene sequence: CDR1 KGHSH, CDR2 LQKENI. The V and J ends lost 3 bases and 1 base respectively, with 24 bases between them. The entire variable domain, with the rest obtained from reference TRBV18 and TRBJ2-5, is as follows: NAGVMQNPRHLVRRRGQEARLRCSPMKGHSHVYWYRQLPEEGLKFMVYLQKENIIDESGMPKERFSAEFPKEGPSILRIQQVVRGDSAAYFCASSPNKAQTLFPQETQYFGPGTRLLVL.

The genes are TRBV2 and TRBJ2-1; tentatively, D is TRBD1 (5 bases). The V end lost 8 bases, the J end lost 1 base, and 12 bases lay between the germline ends. The CDR3 runs 14 residues. Germline V lookup: CDR1 SNHLY, CDR2 FYNNEI. This CDR3 is CASLGAGSYNEQFF. The CDR3 region has the DNA TGTGCCAGCCTCGGAGCAGGGTCCTACAATGAGCAGTTCTTC.

This chain links TRBV18 with TRBJ1-4, with unresolved D. This CDR3 has 16 residues. Germline CDR1 and CDR2: KGHSH and LQKENI. V was trimmed by 6 bases and J by 1 base, leaving 15 bases between them. DNA for the CDR3: TGTGCCAGCTCTCAAGGGTTGGGGAGAACTAATGAAAAACTGTTTTTT. This sequence encodes CASSQGLGRTNEKLFF.

The rearrangement links TRBV4-1 to TRBJ2-7, with D unresolved. Germline CDR1 and CDR2: MGHRA and YSYEKL. V was shortened by 1 base and J by 2 bases, with 12 bases between the two germline ends. There are 15 residues in the CDR3. The CDR3 sequence: CASSQGVGFTYEQYF. Written as DNA, the CDR3 is TGCGCCAGCAGCCAAGGAGTCGGGTTTACCTACGAGCAGTACTTC.